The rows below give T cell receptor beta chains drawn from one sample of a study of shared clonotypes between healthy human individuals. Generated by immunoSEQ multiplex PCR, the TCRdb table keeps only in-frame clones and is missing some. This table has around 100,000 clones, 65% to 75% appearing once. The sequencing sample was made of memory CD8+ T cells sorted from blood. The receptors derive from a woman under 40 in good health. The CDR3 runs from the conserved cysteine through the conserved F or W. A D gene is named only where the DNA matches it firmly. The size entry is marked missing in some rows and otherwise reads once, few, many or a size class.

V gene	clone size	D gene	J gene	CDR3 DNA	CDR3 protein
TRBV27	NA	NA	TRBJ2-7	TGTGCCAGCAGTAACTCCGGGGCCCCCCACGAGCAGTACTTC	CASSNSGAPHEQYF
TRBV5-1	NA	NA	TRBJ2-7	TGCGCCAGCAGCTTGAGCCTGGCAGCCAGCTCCTACGAGCAGTACTTC	CASSLSLAASSYEQYF
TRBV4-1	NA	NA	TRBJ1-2	TGCGCCAGCAGCCAGCCGGTTCTGGGGAAGGATGGCGGCTACACCTTC	CASSQPVLGKDGGYTF
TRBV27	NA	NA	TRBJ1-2	TGTGCCAGCAGTTCCTGGGGGTTGATCGGCTACACCTTC	CASSSWGLIGYTF
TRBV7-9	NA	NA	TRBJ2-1	TGTGCCAGCAGCTCAGGGGTTTGGAATGAGCAGTTCTTC	CASSSGVWNEQFF
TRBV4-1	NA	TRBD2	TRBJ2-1	TGCGCCAGCAGCCAAGAGGCTAGCGGGACCTTATACAATGAGCAGTTCTTC	CASSQEASGTLYNEQFF
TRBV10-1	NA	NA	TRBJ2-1	TGCGCCAGCAGTGTCGGGTGGGGTCCCAACAATGAGCAGTTCTTC	CASSVGWGPNNEQFF
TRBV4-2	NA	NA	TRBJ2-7	TGTGCCAGCAGCCAAGAATCTCTCGGGGGCTTGCCCTACGAGCAGTACTTC	CASSQESLGGLPYEQYF
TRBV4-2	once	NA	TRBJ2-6	TGTGCCAGCAGTGAAGCGGAGAGCTCTGGGGCCAACGTCCTGACTTTC	CASSEAESSGANVLTF
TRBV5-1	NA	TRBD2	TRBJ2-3	TGCGCCAGCAGCTTGGGTGTAGCGGGTCGGGCTGGGGCAGATACGCAGTATTTT	CASSLGVAGRAGADTQYF
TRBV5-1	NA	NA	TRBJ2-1	TGCGCCAGCAGCTTGGTCTTCGGGCCCCCCAATGAGCAGTTCTTC	CASSLVFGPPNEQFF
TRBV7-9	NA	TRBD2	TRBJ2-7	TGTGCCAGCAGCTTCCGGACTAGCGGGAGGGCCTACGAGCAGTACTTC	CASSFRTSGRAYEQYF
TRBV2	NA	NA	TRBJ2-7	TGTGCCAGCAGTGTCGGCGGGACCCACTACGAGCAGTACTTC	CASSVGGTHYEQYF
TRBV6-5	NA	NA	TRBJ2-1	TGTGCCAGCAGTTACTTAACAAGCTCCTACAATGAGCAGTTCTTC	CASSYLTSSYNEQFF
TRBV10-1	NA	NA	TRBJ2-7	TGCGCCAGCAGTGAATCGGGGACCGTCTACGAGCAGTACTTC	CASSESGTVYEQYF
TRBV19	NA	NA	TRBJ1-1	TGTGCCAGTAGTATTCGGCACCCGGTAAACACTGAAGCTTTCTTT	CASSIRHPVNTEAFF
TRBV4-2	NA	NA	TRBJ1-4	TGTGCCAGCAGCCTCCTGGGTGAAAAACTGTTTTTT	CASSLLGEKLFF
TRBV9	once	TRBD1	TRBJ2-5	TGTGCCAGCAGCCGAGAGGGGGCAGAGGAAGAGACCCAGTACTTC	CASSREGAEEETQYF
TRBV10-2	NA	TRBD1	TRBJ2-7	TGCGCCAGCAGACCCGGACAGGGCCCCCTTAACGAGCAGTACTTC	CASRPGQGPLNEQYF
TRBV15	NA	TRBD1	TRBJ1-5	TGTGCCACCAGCACCCTGACAGGGGTAGATCAGCCCCAGCATTTT	CATSTLTGVDQPQHF
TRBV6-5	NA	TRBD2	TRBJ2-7	TGTGCCAGCAGTACGGGGACTAGAAGCGAGCAGTACTTC	CASSTGTRSEQYF
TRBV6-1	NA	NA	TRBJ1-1	TGTGCCAGCATTATAGGGGGAATGAACACTGAAGCTTTCTTT	CASIIGGMNTEAFF
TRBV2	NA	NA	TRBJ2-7	TGTGCCAGCAGTCCTCAACCGGGGCAGGGTCCCTACGAGCAGTACTTC	CASSPQPGQGPYEQYF
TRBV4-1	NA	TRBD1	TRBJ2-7	TGCGCCAGCAGCCGCCAGGGACAGGGAATCTACGAGCAGTACTTC	CASSRQGQGIYEQYF
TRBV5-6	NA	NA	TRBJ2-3	TGTGCCAGCAGCTTGGGTTTGCTAACTTCGGATACGCAGTATTTT	CASSLGLLTSDTQYF
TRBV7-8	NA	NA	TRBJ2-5	TGTGCCAGCAGTTCCCTCATGGGGGAGACCCAGTACTTC	CASSSLMGETQYF
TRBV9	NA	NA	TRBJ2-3	TGTGCCAGCACCCAAGAATCAAGATTGGGCACAGATACGCAGTATTTT	CASTQESRLGTDTQYF
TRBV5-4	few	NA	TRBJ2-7	TGTGCCAGCAGCTTGGAGCGAGTAGAGCAGTACTTC	CASSLERVEQYF
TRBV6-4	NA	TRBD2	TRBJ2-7	TGTGCCAGCAGCGGACTAGCGGGAACTTCCTACGAGCAGTACTTC	CASSGLAGTSYEQYF
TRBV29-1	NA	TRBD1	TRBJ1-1	TGCAGCGTTCGTCCCGGGACAGGAATAATGAACACTGAAGCTTTCTTT	CSVRPGTGIMNTEAFF
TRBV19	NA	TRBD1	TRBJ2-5	TGTGCCAGTAGTATAGCAGGGGGCATGGGAGAGACCCAGTACTTC	CASSIAGGMGETQYF
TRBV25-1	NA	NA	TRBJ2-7	TGTGCCAGCAGTGAAAGGGGTGTGAACGAGCAGTACTTC	CASSERGVNEQYF
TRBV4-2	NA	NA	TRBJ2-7	TGTGCCAGCAGCCAAGCGGGCGGGCAGAGCTCCTACGAGCAGTACTTC	CASSQAGGQSSYEQYF
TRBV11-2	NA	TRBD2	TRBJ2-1	TGTGCCAGCAGCTTAGTATGGGGACTAGCGGGAGCCAATGAGCAGTTCTTC	CASSLVWGLAGANEQFF
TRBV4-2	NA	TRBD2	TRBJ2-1	TGTGCCAGCAGCAGGTACTACGGGCTAGCGGATTCCTACAATGAGCAGTTCTTC	CASSRYYGLADSYNEQFF
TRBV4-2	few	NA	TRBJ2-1	TGTGCCAGCAGCCAAGATACACGGCGGGGTCCTTACAATGAGCAGTTCTTC	CASSQDTRRGPYNEQFF
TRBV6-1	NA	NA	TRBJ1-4	TGTGCCGCCCAACCGGGGCCGGCAACTAATGAAAAACTGTTTTTT	CAAQPGPATNEKLFF
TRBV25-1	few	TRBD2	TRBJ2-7	TGTGCCAGCAGCGAGAAGACTAGCGGGTCCTACGAGCAGTACTTC	CASSEKTSGSYEQYF
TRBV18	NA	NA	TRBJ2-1	TGTGCCAGCTCACCTGCCAATGAGCAGTTCTTC	CASSPANEQFF
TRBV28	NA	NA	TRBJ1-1	TGTGCCAGCAGTTTTAGGGACATGAACACTGAAGCTTTCTTT	CASSFRDMNTEAFF
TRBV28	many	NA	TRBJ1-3	TGTGCCAGCACACAATGGGGGGGTTTTTCGAACACCATATATTTT	CASTQWGGFSNTIYF
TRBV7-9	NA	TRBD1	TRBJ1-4	TGTGCCAGCAGCTCAACAAAGACAGGGTTAGGAAACGAAAAACTGTTTTTT	CASSSTKTGLGNEKLFF
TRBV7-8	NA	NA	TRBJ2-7	TGTGCCAGCAGCCAGGGGGGGCTAGCGGGTTCCTACGAGCAGTACTTC	CASSQGGLAGSYEQYF
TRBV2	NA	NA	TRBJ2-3	TGTGCCAGCGGCCGGGTCGGAGGGGATACGCAGTATTTT	CASGRVGGDTQYF
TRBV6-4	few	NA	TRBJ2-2	TGTGCCAGCAGTGACAGGGAACACGGGGAGCTGTTTTTT	CASSDREHGELFF
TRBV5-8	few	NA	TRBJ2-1	TGTGCCAGCCGAACAGGGTATTTGTTCTTC	CASRTGYLFF
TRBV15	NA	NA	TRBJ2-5	TGTGCCACCAGCAGAGATCAACGCGAGACCCAGTACTTC	CATSRDQRETQYF
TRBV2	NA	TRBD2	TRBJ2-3	TGTGCCAGCAGTGAATGGGCTAGCGGGAGGGAGGAGGCAGATACGCAGTATTTT	CASSEWASGREEADTQYF
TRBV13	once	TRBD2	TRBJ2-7	TGTGCCAGCAGCCCTGAGCCGGGACTACCCTACGAGCAGTACTTC	CASSPEPGLPYEQYF
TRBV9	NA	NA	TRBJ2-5	TGTGCCAGCAGCTCTTCCGGGACCGGAGAGACCCAGTACTTC	CASSSSGTGETQYF
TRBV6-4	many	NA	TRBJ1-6	TGTGCCAGCAGTGAGTCCCCTGGAGGAGGCAATTCACCCCTCCACTTT	CASSESPGGGNSPLHF
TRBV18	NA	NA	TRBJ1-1	TGTGCCAGCTCACCGTCCCAGGGCACTGAAGCTTTCTTT	CASSPSQGTEAFF
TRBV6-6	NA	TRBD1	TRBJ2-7	TGTGCCAGCAGTTTCTGGGGACAGGTCTCCTACGAGCAGTACTTC	CASSFWGQVSYEQYF
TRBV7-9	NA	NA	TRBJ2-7	TGTGCCAGCAGCTTAAGGCCGCCAGGAGAGCAGTACTTC	CASSLRPPGEQYF
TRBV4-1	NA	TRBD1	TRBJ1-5	TGCGCCAGCAGCAAATCGGACAGGGGCAATCAGCCCCAGCATTTT	CASSKSDRGNQPQHF
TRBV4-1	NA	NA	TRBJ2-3	TGCGCCAGCAGCCAAGTCGGCGGGACGACAGATACGCAGTATTTT	CASSQVGGTTDTQYF
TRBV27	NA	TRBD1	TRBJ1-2	TGTGCCAGCAGTCCCAAGACAGGGCTTGATGGCTACACCTTC	CASSPKTGLDGYTF
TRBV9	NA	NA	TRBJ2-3	TGTGCCAGCAGCCCCTTCACAGATACGCAGTATTTT	CASSPFTDTQYF
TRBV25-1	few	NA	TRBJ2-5	TGTGCCAGCAGTGAAGGTCCCCCCTCCGGCCAAGAGACCCAGTACTTC	CASSEGPPSGQETQYF
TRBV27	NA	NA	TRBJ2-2	TGTGCCAGCAGCCCCTTTCCCGGGGAGCTGTTTTTT	CASSPFPGELFF